The 8 T cell receptor beta chains given below trace back to one sample, sequenced in a study of memory CD4+ T cells and cytomegalovirus serostatus. Single viable CD3+CD4+CD8-CD45RO+ cells were sorted as the memory CD4+ T cells. Using immunoSEQ multiplex PCR, the repertoire was profiled, and TCRdb retains in-frame clones only, with some absent. The data show 70,000 to 90,000 clones, with under 80% seen just once and 2.6% held by the top ten. The sequenced sample was memory CD4+ T cells from blood. These receptors all stem from an adult in good health and CMV-seropositive.

This chain uses TRBV30 with TRBJ1-2, with D unresolved. Germline loops: CDR1 GTSNPN, CDR2 SVGIG (reference sequence). The V end lost 2 bases, the J end lost 4 bases, and 8 bases lay between the germline ends. CDR3 length equals 12 residues. The CDR3 nucleotides are TGTGCCTGGAGTCTGAGGGCCTATGGCTACACCTTC. Its protein is CAWSLRAYGYTF.

This clone showed up just once. This sequence joins TRBV11-2 and TRBJ1-2; 11 nucleotides agree with TRBD1. This CDR3 is built from 15 residues. V lost 4 bases, J lost 4 bases, and 5 bases stayed unmatched. The germline V gene has CDR1 SGHAT and CDR2 FQNNGV. CDR3 DNA sequence: TGTGCCAGCAGCTCCCGGACAGGGGGCACCTATGGCTACACCTTC. This codes for CASSSRTGGTYGYTF.

The genes are TRBV7-9 and TRBJ1-6; D remains unclear. Germline V gene sequence: CDR1 SEHNR, CDR2 FQNEAQ (reference sequence). The CDR3 is 15 amino acids. V was clipped by 4 bases and J by 7 bases, with 14 bases between them. CDR3 nucleotides: TGTGCCAGCAGCTCACTCAGAGGCGGGAATTCACCCCTCCACTTT. Its translation is CASSSLRGGNSPLHF.

The chain couples TRBV5-1 to TRBJ1-2; TRBD1 matches at 8 bases. The CDR3 has 14 residues. From germline, CDR1 is SGHRS and CDR2 YFSETQ. The trim removed 4 bases at V and 7 bases at J, leaving 9 bases unmatched. CDR3 DNA: TGCGCCAGCAGCCCGGGACAGGCGGTCGGTGGCTACACCTTC. It translates to CASSPGQAVGGYTF.

This clone was detected only once. J is TRBJ1-1 and V is TRBV14; D is unclear. The CDR3 spans 13 residues. V dropped 0 bases and J dropped 5 bases, with 7 bases sitting between them. CDR1 and CDR2 (germline): SGHDN, FVKESK. CDR3 protein: CASSQEFGTEAFF. The CDR3 DNA follows: TGTGCCAGCAGCCAAGAGTTTGGGACTGAAGCTTTCTTT.

The chain recombines TRBV29-1 with TRBJ2-3; tentatively, D is TRBD1 (5 bases). V was clipped by 8 bases and J by 6 bases, with 12 bases between them. The CDR3 consists of 11 residues. The germline V gene has CDR1 SQVTM and CDR2 ANQGSEA. As DNA, the CDR3 is TGCAGCTTCAGCCAGGGTGATACGCAGTATTTT. It encodes CSFSQGDTQYF.

This clone showed up just a few times. This chain uses TRBV19 with TRBJ1-1; D is unclear. Germline CDR1 is LNHDA and CDR2 is SQIVND (reference sequence). The CDR3 loop spans 10 amino acids. V was shortened by 9 bases and J by 1 base, with 3 bases between the two germline ends. The CDR3 protein is CASGNTEAFF. The DNA of the CDR3 is TGTGCCAGCGGGAACACTGAAGCTTTCTTT.

V usage is TRBV5-4 and J usage is TRBJ2-5; D call uncertain. CDR3 length: 12 amino acids. CDR1 is SGHNT and CDR2 is YYREEE in the germline V gene (reference sequence). CDR3 nucleotide sequence: TGTGCGGTCAGGTGGGACCAAGAGACCCAGTACTTC. This codes for CAVRWDQETQYF.